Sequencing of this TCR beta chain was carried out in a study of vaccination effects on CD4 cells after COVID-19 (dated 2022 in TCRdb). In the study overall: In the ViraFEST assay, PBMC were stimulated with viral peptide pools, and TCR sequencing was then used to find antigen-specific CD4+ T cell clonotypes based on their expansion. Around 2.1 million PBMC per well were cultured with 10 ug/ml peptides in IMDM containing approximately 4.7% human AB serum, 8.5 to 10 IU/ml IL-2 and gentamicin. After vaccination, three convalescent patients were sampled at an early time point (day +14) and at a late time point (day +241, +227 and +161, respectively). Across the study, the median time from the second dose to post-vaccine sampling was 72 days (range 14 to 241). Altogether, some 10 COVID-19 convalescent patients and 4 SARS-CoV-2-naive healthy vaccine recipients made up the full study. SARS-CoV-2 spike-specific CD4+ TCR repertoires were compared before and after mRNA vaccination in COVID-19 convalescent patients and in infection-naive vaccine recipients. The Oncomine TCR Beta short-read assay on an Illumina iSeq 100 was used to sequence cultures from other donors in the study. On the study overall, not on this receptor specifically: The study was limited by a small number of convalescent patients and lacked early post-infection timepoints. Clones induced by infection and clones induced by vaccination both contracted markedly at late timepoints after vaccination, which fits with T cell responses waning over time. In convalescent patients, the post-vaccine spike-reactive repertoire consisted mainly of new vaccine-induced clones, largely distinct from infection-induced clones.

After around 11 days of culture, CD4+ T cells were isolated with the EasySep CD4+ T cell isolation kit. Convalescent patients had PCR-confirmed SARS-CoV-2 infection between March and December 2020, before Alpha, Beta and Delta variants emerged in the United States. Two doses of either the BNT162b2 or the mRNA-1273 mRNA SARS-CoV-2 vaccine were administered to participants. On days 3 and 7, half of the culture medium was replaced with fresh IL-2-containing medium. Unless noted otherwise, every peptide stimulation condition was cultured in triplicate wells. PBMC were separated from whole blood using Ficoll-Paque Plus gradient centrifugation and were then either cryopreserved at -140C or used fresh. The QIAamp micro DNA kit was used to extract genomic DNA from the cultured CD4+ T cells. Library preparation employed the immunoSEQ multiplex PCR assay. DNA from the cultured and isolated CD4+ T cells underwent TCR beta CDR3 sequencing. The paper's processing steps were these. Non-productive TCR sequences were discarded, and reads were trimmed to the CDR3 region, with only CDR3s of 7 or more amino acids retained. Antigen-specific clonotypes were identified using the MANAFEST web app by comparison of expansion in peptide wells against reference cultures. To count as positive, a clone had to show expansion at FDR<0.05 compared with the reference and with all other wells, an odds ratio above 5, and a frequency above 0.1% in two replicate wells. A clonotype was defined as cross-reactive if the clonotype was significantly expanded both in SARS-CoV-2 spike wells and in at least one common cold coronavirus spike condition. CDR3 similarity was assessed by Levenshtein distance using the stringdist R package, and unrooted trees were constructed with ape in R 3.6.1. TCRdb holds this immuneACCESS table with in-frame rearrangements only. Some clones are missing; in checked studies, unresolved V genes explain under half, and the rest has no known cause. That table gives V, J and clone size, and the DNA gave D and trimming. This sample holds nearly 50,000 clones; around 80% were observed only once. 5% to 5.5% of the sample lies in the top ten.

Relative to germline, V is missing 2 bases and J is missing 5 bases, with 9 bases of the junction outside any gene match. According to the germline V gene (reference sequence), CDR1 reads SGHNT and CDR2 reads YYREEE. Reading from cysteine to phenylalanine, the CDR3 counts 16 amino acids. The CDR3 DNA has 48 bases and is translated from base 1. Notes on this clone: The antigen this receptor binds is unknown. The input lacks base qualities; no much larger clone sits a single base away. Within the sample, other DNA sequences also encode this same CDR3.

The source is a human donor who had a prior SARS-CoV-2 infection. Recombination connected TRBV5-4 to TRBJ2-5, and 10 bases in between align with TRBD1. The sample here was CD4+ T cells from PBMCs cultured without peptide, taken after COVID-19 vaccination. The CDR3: CASSLTPGQGGETQYF. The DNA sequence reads TGTGCCAGCAGCTTAACACCCGGACAGGGGGGGGAGACCCAGTACTTC.